This section outlines one T cell receptor beta chain sequence together with its context. Its antigen remains unknown. The source of the sample is a study of PD-1 blockade in classical Hodgkin lymphoma. At the level of the study: Patients were infused with nivolumab 3 mg/kg every 2 weeks. Findings of the study overall: Diminished baseline TCR diversity has been reported in newly diagnosed patients relative to healthy donors. CD4+ TCR diversity, unlike CD8+, climbed significantly by C4D1.

The assay was immunoSEQ multiplex PCR, and TCRdb's table has in-frame clones only and misses some. The sample shows some 60,000 clones, roughly nine tenths of them seen only once. Relapses following autologous stem cell transplantation were seen in all patients, with brentuximab vedotin exposure varying. Sequenced here: peripheral blood mononuclear cells (PBMCs), sampled at baseline. The receptor's source is a human donor with classical Hodgkin lymphoma.

The CDR3 coding sequence is TGTGCCAGCAGTTACCTCAGCGTAGGGTCGATGCAGGAGCAGTACTTC. Its protein product is CASSYLSVGSMQEQYF. V usage is TRBV6-5 and J usage is TRBJ2-7; D gene uncertain. Per germline, CDR1 MNHEY and CDR2 SVGAGI. The V and J ends lost 2 bases and 7 bases respectively, with 21 bases between them. The CDR3 consists of 16 residues.